This T cell receptor beta chain was documented in a study of OX40 agonist ivuxolimab in advanced cancers. The germline gives CDR1 SGHDT, CDR2 YYEEEE. This CDR3 is built from 15 residues. The ends were cut back, 0 bases at V and 2 bases at J, with 9 bases in the middle. TCRdb's table, derived via immunoSEQ multiplex PCR, lists solely in-frame clones and lacks some. Among approximately 19,000 clones, around 90% were seen once, and the ten largest hold roughly 10%. The chain recombines TRBV5-6 with TRBJ1-3; D gene uncertain. The TCR comes from an adult with an advanced solid tumor such as melanoma, head and neck, liver or kidney cancer. The sequenced sample was CD4+ or CD8+ T cells sorted from blood, obtained in a trial of the OX40 agonist ivuxolimab. CDR3 protein: CASSLAMWPGNTIYF. CDR3 bases: TGTGCCAGCAGCTTGGCCATGTGGCCTGGAAACACCATATATTTT.